The 20 T cell receptor beta chains reported below all come from one sample, sequenced in a study of control samples from healthy donors and cancer patients. Assay: immunoSEQ multiplex PCR; the TCRdb copy retains only in-frame clones and omits some. The sample holds 110,000 or so clones, around four fifths seen once. Sequencing used blood. These receptors were taken from a man aged 18 to 29 in good health.

V gene TRBV4-3 combines with J gene TRBJ1-2; D gene ambiguous. Trimming removed 3 bases from V and 8 bases from J, with 13 bases in between. There are 13 residues in the CDR3. CDR1 and CDR2 from the germline V gene are LGHNA and YSLEER. CDR3 sequence reads: CASSQNRAGGYTF. CDR3 DNA: TGCGCCAGCAGCCAGAACCGGGCTGGGGGCTACACCTTC.

V is TRBV4-3 and J is TRBJ1-6; 7 nucleotides match TRBD1. This CDR3 is 15 amino acids long. Germline values: CDR1 LGHNA, CDR2 YSLEER. Trimming cost V 0 bases and J 7 bases; bases outside gene matches: 3. In DNA, the CDR3 is TGCGCCAGCAGCCAAGATAACAGGGGAAATTCACCCCTCCACTTT. Protein product: CASSQDNRGNSPLHF.

The chain combines TRBV29-1 with TRBJ1-2; 8 bases fit TRBD1. The V and J ends lost 4 bases and 8 bases, in that order; junction bases with no gene match: 15. The CDR3 extends over 15 amino acids. Looked up from germline, CDR1 is SQVTM and CDR2 is ANQGSEA. The CDR3 here is CSVGGQGLLIGGYTF. In nucleotides, the CDR3 is TGCAGCGTTGGCGGACAGGGACTCCTAATTGGAGGCTACACCTTC.

This chain links TRBV10-3 with TRBJ1-2; D is ambiguous. V lost 3 bases and J 4 bases, leaving 9 bases between the germline ends. The germline gives CDR1 ENHRY, CDR2 SYGVKD. The CDR3 consists of 13 residues. The CDR3 region is CAISDKGSYGYTF. For the CDR3, the DNA is TGTGCCATCAGTGATAAAGGGTCCTATGGCTACACCTTC.

This chain uses TRBV3-1 (or the pseudogene TRBV3-2) with TRBJ1-6, with a tentative D call TRBD1 (5 bases). Germline V gene sequence: CDR1 LGHDT, CDR2 YNNKEL (reference sequence). Trimming stripped 1 base from V and 8 bases from J, with 15 bases between. The CDR3 sequence is 16 residues long. The DNA of the CDR3 is TGTGCCAGCAGCCAAGTGGGACCCGGGCCCTATTCACCCCTCCACTTT. This encodes CASSQVGPGPYSPLHF.

V is TRBV3-1 (or the pseudogene TRBV3-2) and J is TRBJ2-1; tentatively, D is TRBD2 (5 bases). The CDR3 is 14 residues long. Germline loops: CDR1 LGHDT, CDR2 YNNKEL (reference sequence). Trimming removed 2 bases at V and 5 bases at J, with 10 bases between. CDR3 bases: TGTGCCAGCAGCCAACGGGGAATCCACAATGAGCAGTTCTTC. Protein product: CASSQRGIHNEQFF.

The V call is TRBV10-3, the J call TRBJ1-2; 7 bases fit TRBD1. Germline trimming cut 2 bases from V and 5 bases from J; bases unmatched to any gene: 11. CDR1 ENHRY and CDR2 SYGVKD come from the germline V gene. The CDR3 runs 16 residues. CDR3 in DNA: TGTGCCATCAGTGAGATCCGGGACAGTCCCCCTTATGGCTACACCTTC. It yields the protein CAISEIRDSPPYGYTF.

The chain couples TRBV14 to TRBJ2-3; 11 bases are a match to TRBD2. V lost 3 bases, J lost 10 bases, and 9 bases stayed unmatched. This CDR3 region has 15 residues. Germline assignment: CDR1 SGHDN and CDR2 FVKESK. The CDR3 protein is CASSHSGGAPLSQYF. The CDR3 region has the DNA TGTGCCAGCAGCCATAGCGGGGGGGCTCCACTTTCGCAGTATTTT.

This sequence joins TRBV5-4 and TRBJ2-3; 8 bases are shared with TRBD2. V was pared by 4 bases and J by 2 bases, with 9 bases of the junction left unmatched. The CDR3 runs 16 residues. Germline CDR1 reads SGHNT; CDR2 reads YYREEE (reference sequence). The CDR3 spells CASSREGGAATDTQYF. The DNA of the CDR3 is TGTGCCAGCAGCCGGGAGGGGGGGGCTGCCACAGATACGCAGTATTTT.

The rearrangement uses TRBV6-5 and TRBJ1-4; a weak D match, TRBD1 (6 bases). Germline CDR1 is MNHEY and CDR2 is SVGAGI. The V end was cut by 0 bases, the J end by 7 bases, with 12 bases between. This CDR3 has 15 amino acids. The CDR3 sequence: CASSYSMSRGEKLFF. As DNA, the CDR3 is TGTGCCAGCAGTTACTCGATGTCCAGGGGTGAAAAACTGTTTTTT.

The V gene is TRBV7-9, the J gene TRBJ1-1; D remains ambiguous. The CDR3 loop spans 13 amino acids. V was trimmed by 5 bases and J by 1 base, leaving 8 bases between them. Germline V gene lookup returns CDR1 SEHNR and CDR2 FQNEAQ (reference sequence). This CDR3 is CASSANPNTEAFF. Written as DNA, the CDR3 is TGTGCCAGCAGCGCGAATCCGAACACTGAAGCTTTCTTT.

This clone has only a few counts. DNA for the CDR3: TGTGCCAGCAGTTCAGATAGCGTGGCTGAGCAGTTCTTC. Amino acid sequence: CASSSDSVAEQFF. V is TRBV6-2 or TRBV6-3 and J is TRBJ2-1; weak D call: TRBD2 (5 bases). The CDR3 is made up of 13 amino acids. V gave up 4 bases and J gave up 9 bases, with 13 bases separating them. Germline V gene data show CDR1 as MNHEY and CDR2 as SVGEGT.

The chain links TRBV2 to TRBJ1-5; D is perhaps TRBD1 (6 bases). The V gene lost 6 bases and the J gene lost 5 bases, with 17 bases spanning the gap. CDR1 SNHLY and CDR2 FYNNEI come from the germline V gene. This CDR3 has 15 residues. In DNA form, the CDR3 reads TGTGCCAGCAGGAAGGCCAGGGGTGTGGATCAGCCCCAGCATTTT. It encodes CASRKARGVDQPQHF. Variable domain in full (rest from reference TRBV2 and TRBJ1-5): EPEVTQTPSHQVTQMGQEVILRCVPISNHLYFYWYRQILGQKVEFLVSFYNNEISEKSEIFDDQFSVERPDGSNFTLKIRSTKLEDSAMYFCASRKARGVDQPQHFGDGTRLSIL.

Only one count was recorded for this clone. The chain has TRBV18 and TRBJ1-4; D might be TRBD1 (5 bases). The CDR3 runs to 14 residues. Trimming cost V 2 bases and J 5 bases, with 9 bases left between them. Germline V gene sequence: CDR1 KGHSH, CDR2 LQKENI. The CDR3 sequence is CASSPVQGNEKLFF. In DNA, the CDR3 is TGTGCCAGCTCACCAGTTCAGGGAAATGAAAAACTGTTTTTT.

This clone has just a few counts. This chain uses TRBV11-2 with TRBJ2-5; a weak D match, TRBD1 (6 bases). The CDR3 extends over 15 amino acids. Trimming cost V 0 bases and J 7 bases, with 15 bases left between them. Per germline, CDR1 SGHAT and CDR2 FQNNGV. The CDR3 nucleotides read TGTGCCAGCAGCTTAGATAGTAGGGGGAGTTTGACCCAGTACTTC. Protein sequence: CASSLDSRGSLTQYF.

The chain recombines TRBV29-1 with TRBJ1-1, with unresolved D. This CDR3 has 11 residues. The V and J ends lost 3 bases and 0 bases respectively, with 2 bases between them. Germline V gene data show CDR1 as SQVTM and CDR2 as ANQGSEA. The CDR3 spells CSVELNTEAFF. The DNA for the CDR3 is TGCAGCGTTGAGCTGAACACTGAAGCTTTCTTT.

The chain uses TRBV19 and TRBJ2-1, with no clear D. Per the germline V gene, CDR1 is LNHDA and CDR2 is SQIVND (reference sequence). CDR3 size: 11 residues. Trimming removed 5 bases from V and 7 bases from J, with 6 bases in between. The CDR3 bases are TGTGCCAGTAGTTGGGCGAATGAGCAGTTCTTC. It translates to CASSWANEQFF.

A word on this clone: The identical CDR3 is also encoded by other nucleotide sequences in the sample. J is TRBJ2-7 and V is TRBV27; no clear D gene. The V and J ends lost 5 bases and 0 bases respectively, with 11 bases between them. Per germline, CDR1 MNHEY and CDR2 SMNVEV (reference sequence). The CDR3 is 14 residues long. CDR3 DNA sequence: TGTGCCAGCAGTGCGAAACAGAGCTCCTACGAGCAGTACTTC. It yields the protein CASSAKQSSYEQYF.

The V and J genes are TRBV12-3 or TRBV12-4 and TRBJ1-1; D not certain. This CDR3 has 11 residues. The V end lost 6 bases, the J end lost 2 bases, and 4 bases lay between the germline ends. The CDR3 here is CASSRNTEAFF. The DNA for the CDR3 is TGTGCCAGCAGCCGAAACACTGAAGCTTTCTTT.

The J gene is TRBJ2-2, the V gene TRBV9, with 7 bases fitting TRBD2. Germline V gives CDR1 SGDLS, CDR2 YYNGEE. CDR3 length: 17 residues. The ends lost 0 bases at V and 0 bases at J; junction bases unmatched: 5. The CDR3 protein is CASSVGPSGTNTGELFF. In nucleotides, the CDR3 is TGTGCCAGCAGCGTAGGGCCTAGCGGTACGAACACCGGGGAGCTGTTTTTT.